Shown below are 30 T cell receptor beta chains from a single sample sequenced in a study of a mutant IDH1 vaccine in newly diagnosed glioma. No antigen has been assigned to these receptors. Here immunoSEQ multiplex PCR was the method, and the copy in TCRdb shows in-frame clones only, minus some. Of about 46,000 clones detected, 80% to 95% appear once; the ten largest clones hold less than 2.5%. Indicated time point: week 35, safety follow-up. In the vaccine, a single dose held 300 ug of the mutant IDH1 20-mer peptide, along with topical imiquimod. This sample comprised PBMCs, obtained from a glioma patient whose treatment included an IDH1 peptide vaccine. Receptor source: a man aged 50 or older with glioma.

The chain employs TRBV6-5 and TRBJ1-1; 8 bases are shared with TRBD1. CDR1 is MNHEY and CDR2 is SVGAGI in the germline V gene. The V and J ends lost 6 bases and 5 bases, in that order; junction bases with no gene match: 5. The CDR3 is made up of 13 amino acids. CDR3 nucleotides: TGTGCCAGCAGGACAGGGGCTGGAACTGAAGCTTTCTTT. It translates to CASRTGAGTEAFF.

The chain carries TRBV15 and TRBJ2-5; 9 bases align to TRBD2. CDR3 length: 16 residues. J lost 5 bases, V lost 0 bases, and 7 bases had no gene match. CDR1 and CDR2 (germline): LNHNV, YYDKDF (reference sequence). The CDR3 sequence: CATSRDGMAGGETQYF. The CDR3, as DNA: TGTGCCACCAGCAGAGATGGAATGGCGGGAGGGGAGACCCAGTACTTC.

The rearrangement joins TRBV6-1 to TRBJ2-3; tentative D call: TRBD1 (6 bases). V was pared by 6 bases and J by 2 bases, with 15 bases between. Germline V gene data show CDR1 as MNHNS and CDR2 as SASEGT. The CDR3 runs to 15 residues. The DNA of the CDR3 is TGTGCCAGCAGAGGGCTGACAGGTGCCACAGATACGCAGTATTTT. Amino acid sequence: CASRGLTGATDTQYF.

V is TRBV7-9 and J is TRBJ2-2, with TRBD1 as a possible D gene (6 bases). The CDR3 runs 14 residues. Germline V gene lookup returns CDR1 SEHNR and CDR2 FQNEAQ (reference sequence). With 8 bases removed from V and 3 bases from J, the gap between germline ends came to 13 bases. The CDR3 bases are TGTGCCAGCCGACGGGACATCGACACCGGGGAGCTGTTTTTT. Translation: CASRRDIDTGELFF.

This chain uses TRBV7-9 with TRBJ1-1, with D possibly being TRBD1 (5 bases). The germline V gene has CDR1 SEHNR and CDR2 FQNEAQ (reference sequence). The CDR3 consists of 12 residues. With 2 bases removed from V and 11 bases from J, the gap between germline ends came to 12 bases. The chain's CDR3 is CASSLRGEDAFF. In DNA, the CDR3 is TGTGCCAGCAGCTTAAGGGGAGAAGATGCTTTCTTT.

The CDR3 DNA reads TGTGCCAGCAGGACATACTACGAGCAGTACTTC. It specifies CASRTYYEQYF. The rearrangement uses TRBV2 and TRBJ2-7; no clear D gene. The CDR3 sequence is 11 residues long. CDR1 SNHLY and CDR2 FYNNEI come from the germline V gene. Trimming cost V 6 bases and J 3 bases, with 6 bases left between them.

The DNA for the CDR3 is TGTGCCAGCAGTTTGGTGGGACTGGCCACAGATACGCAGTATTTT. Its translation is CASSLVGLATDTQYF. The chain is built from TRBV28 and TRBJ2-3; a weak D match, TRBD2 (6 bases). V was trimmed by 3 bases and J by 2 bases, leaving 12 bases between them. Germline lookup yields CDR1 MDHEN and CDR2 SYDVKM. This CDR3 is built from 15 residues.

Concerning this clone: Additional DNA sequences in this sample encode the identical CDR3. The chain couples TRBV6-1 to TRBJ2-3; 9 nucleotides align to TRBD1. Trimming cost V 6 bases and J 3 bases; bases outside gene matches: 4. Germline CDR1 is MNHNS and CDR2 is SASEGT. This CDR3 has 14 residues. CDR3 region: CASRTGQGTDTQYF. The DNA of the CDR3 is TGTGCCAGCAGGACGGGACAGGGAACAGATACGCAGTATTTT.

This clone was recorded once. V usage is TRBV15 and J usage is TRBJ2-7; TRBD1 or TRBD2 may be the D gene (5 bases each). V was cut by 1 base and J by 6 bases, with 16 bases left in between. The CDR3 extends over 15 amino acids. In germline, CDR1 is LNHNV, CDR2 YYDKDF (reference sequence). For the CDR3, the DNA is TGTGCCACCAGCAGAGTGGGGGACCCCGGTAGCGAGCAGTACTTC. It yields the protein CATSRVGDPGSEQYF. Full variable domain (missing parts from reference TRBV15 and TRBJ2-7): DAMVIQNPRYQVTQFGKPVTLSCSQTLNHNVMYWYQQKSSQAPKLLFHYYDKDFNNEADTPDNFQSRRPNTSFCFLDIRSPGLGDTAMYLCATSRVGDPGSEQYFGPGTRLTVT.

As DNA, the CDR3 is TGTGCCAGCAGCCCTCTTCGGGGCTACGAGCAGTACTTC. Protein: CASSPLRGYEQYF. This chain uses TRBV21-1 with TRBJ2-7; TRBD2 is the table's D call, not checked against the DNA. TRBV21-1 is deemed a pseudogene. The length of the CDR3 is 13 residues.

The V call is TRBV7-9, the J call TRBJ1-1; D call uncertain. Trimming cost V 3 bases and J 0 bases, with 14 bases left between them. Germline loops: CDR1 SEHNR, CDR2 FQNEAQ (reference sequence). The CDR3 has 16 residues. The CDR3 loop reads CASSFHSEGLNTEAFF. CDR3 DNA: TGTGCCAGCAGCTTCCACTCCGAGGGATTGAACACTGAAGCTTTCTTT. Variable domain in full (rest from reference TRBV7-9 and TRBJ1-1): DTGVSQNPRHKITKRGQNVTFRCDPISEHNRLYWYRQTLGQGPEFLTYFQNEAQLEKSRLLSDRFSAERPKGSFSTLEIQRTEQGDSAMYLCASSFHSEGLNTEAFFGQGTRLTVV.

The gene calls are TRBV7-3 and TRBJ2-3; 8 bases map to TRBD2. The CDR3 is 16 residues long. Losses at the gene ends were 1 base for V and 6 bases for J; bases not matched to a gene: 9. The germline V gene encodes CDR1 SGHTA and CDR2 FQGTGA. The CDR3 DNA reads TGTGCCAGCAGCTTAAGACCGGGGGGGCTATTTGATACGCAGTATTTT. As protein: CASSLRPGGLFDTQYF.

The chain has TRBV4-3 and TRBJ1-4; possibly TRBD1 for D (6 bases). Germline V gene sequence: CDR1 LGHNA, CDR2 YSLEER. V was clipped by 4 bases and J by 0 bases, with 15 bases between them. The CDR3 contains 17 residues. The chain's CDR3 is CASSRLLGGSTNEKLFF. CDR3 sequence (DNA): TGCGCCAGCAGCCGCCTATTGGGGGGCTCAACTAATGAAAAACTGTTTTTT.

The chain uses TRBV6-5 and TRBJ2-1; D remains ambiguous. Deletions cut 5 bases from V and 3 bases from J, with 8 bases between. Germline-derived CDR1 and CDR2 are MNHEY and SVGAGI. The CDR3 totals 13 residues. The CDR3 nucleotides are TGTGCCAGCAGTGTGGGATTCTACAATGAGCAGTTCTTC. Translated: CASSVGFYNEQFF.

The chain couples TRBV19 to TRBJ2-7; D remains ambiguous. The CDR3 covers 15 residues. Germline V gives CDR1 LNHDA, CDR2 SQIVND (reference sequence). Trimming left V 1 base short and J 0 bases short, with 10 bases between. CDR3 sequence (DNA): TGTGCCAGTAGTATAGTAGTCGGCGGCTCCTACGAGCAGTACTTC. As protein: CASSIVVGGSYEQYF.

The gene calls are TRBV7-2 and TRBJ1-4; no firm D call. The CDR3 length is 15 residues. CDR1 SGHTA and CDR2 FQGNSA come from the germline V gene. Trimming stripped 1 base from V and 8 bases from J, with 14 bases between. The CDR3 DNA is TGTGCCAGCAGCTTAGGAGGGCCTGCGAGGGAAAAACTGTTTTTT. It is translated as CASSLGGPAREKLFF.

The V call is TRBV19, the J call TRBJ2-2; possibly TRBD2 for D (5 bases). There are 16 residues in the CDR3. V was pared by 3 bases and J by 4 bases, with 15 bases between. Germline V gene data show CDR1 as LNHDA and CDR2 as SQIVND (reference sequence). The CDR3 sequence is CASSIAPMAGTGELFF. The CDR3 DNA is TGTGCCAGTAGTATTGCTCCGATGGCGGGCACCGGGGAGCTGTTTTTT.

The CDR3 loop reads CASSLAGGPLYEQYF. CDR3 nucleotide sequence: TGTGCCAGCAGCTTAGCGGGGGGACCACTCTACGAGCAGTACTTC. This chain uses TRBV7-9 with TRBJ2-7; TRBD2 might be the D (6 bases). CDR1 is SEHNR, CDR2 FQNEAQ, per germline (reference sequence). The ends were cut back, 0 bases at V and 3 bases at J, with 12 bases in the middle. CDR3 length: 15 residues.

This clone appeared a few times. The chain employs TRBV10-1 and TRBJ1-1, with D uncertain. This CDR3 has 14 amino acids. Trimming cost V 3 bases and J 6 bases, with 14 bases left between them. Germline V lookup: CDR1 WNHNN, CDR2 SYGVQD (reference sequence). The CDR3 region is CASSEGGVWAEAFF. DNA of the CDR3: TGCGCCAGCAGTGAAGGCGGCGTGTGGGCTGAAGCTTTCTTT.

The rearrangement uses TRBV6-5 and TRBJ2-2; TRBD1 is a possible D gene (5 bases). V lost 2 bases and J 6 bases, leaving 10 bases between the germline ends. The CDR3 spans 14 residues. Per the germline V gene, CDR1 is MNHEY and CDR2 is SVGAGI. Here the CDR3 reads CASSYPDTAGELFF. The CDR3 DNA reads as TGTGCCAGCAGTTACCCGGACACGGCCGGGGAGCTGTTTTTT.

The chain employs TRBV15 and TRBJ2-5; 8 bases match TRBD1. Germline V gene lookup returns CDR1 LNHNV and CDR2 YYDKDF (reference sequence). The CDR3 sequence is 16 residues long. With 1 base clipped from V and 4 bases from J, the junction kept 8 bases outside the gene matches. Written as DNA, the CDR3 is TGTGCCACCAGCAGAGGAGACAGGGGATGGGGAGAGACCCAGTACTTC. It translates to CATSRGDRGWGETQYF.

The gene calls are TRBV28 and TRBJ2-7; D gene unclear. The germline V gene encodes CDR1 MDHEN and CDR2 SYDVKM. The CDR3 has 14 residues. Trimming left V 3 bases short and J 4 bases short, with 13 bases between. For the CDR3, the DNA is TGTGCCAGCAGTTTGGCAATAGCCTCATACGAGCAGTACTTC. As protein: CASSLAIASYEQYF.

The V and J genes are TRBV5-6 and TRBJ2-7; D ambiguous. The germline CDR1 and CDR2 sequences are SGHDT and YYEEEE. CDR3 length: 14 amino acids. The ends were cut back, 1 base at V and 0 bases at J, with 8 bases in the middle. The CDR3 loop is CASSLWASSYEQYF. The DNA for the CDR3 is TGTGCCAGCAGCTTGTGGGCCAGCTCCTACGAGCAGTACTTC. The complete variable domain, with remaining parts taken from reference TRBV5-6 and TRBJ2-7, reads DAGVTQSPTHLIKTRGQQVTLRCSPKSGHDTVSWYQQALGQGPQFIFQYYEEEERQRGNFPDRFSGHQFPNYSSELNVNALLLGDSALYLCASSLWASSYEQYFGPGTRLTVT.

The V call is TRBV19, the J call TRBJ1-3; D gene uncertain. From germline, CDR1 is LNHDA and CDR2 SQIVND (reference sequence). This CDR3 is 16 amino acids long. Trimming pared 5 bases from V and 0 bases from J, leaving 14 bases between. The DNA of the CDR3 is TGTGCCAGTAGTCGGGTCAGCGGGAGCTCTGGAAACACCATATATTTT. Its protein product is CASSRVSGSSGNTIYF.

The sample holds one count of this clone. The rearrangement uses TRBV19 and TRBJ2-2, with 13 positions matching TRBD2. Germline V CDR1 and CDR2: LNHDA, SQIVND (reference sequence). Unmatched junction bases numbered 9, after V lost 5 bases and J lost 3 bases. The length of the CDR3 is 18 residues. CDR3 region: CASSRRTSGSVYTGELFF. DNA for the CDR3: TGTGCCAGTAGTCGACGGACTAGCGGGAGTGTTTACACCGGGGAGCTGTTTTTT.

In this sample, this clone turned up a few times. The chain carries TRBV4-1 and TRBJ1-4; D is uncertain. Trimming shortened V by 1 base and J by 3 bases, and 9 bases separated the two germline ends. Germline loops: CDR1 MGHRA, CDR2 YSYEKL. This CDR3 comprises 15 residues. CDR3 amino acids: CASSQVPGPNEKLFF. In DNA, the CDR3 is TGCGCCAGCAGCCAAGTTCCAGGCCCTAATGAAAAACTGTTTTTT.

CDR3 sequence: CASSPRTGTGNEQYF. The CDR3 DNA sequence: TGTGCCAGCAGCCCCCGGACCGGGACAGGGAACGAGCAGTACTTC. The V and J genes are TRBV11-3 and TRBJ2-7, with 9 bases aligning to TRBD1. Germline V gene lookup returns CDR1 SGHNT and CDR2 YENEEA. The CDR3 consists of 15 residues. With V trimmed by 5 bases and J by 5 bases, 10 bases remained unmatched.

The DNA of the CDR3 is TGTGCCAGCAGTTTACAGGGCACCCCCTACGAGCAGTACTTC. Protein product: CASSLQGTPYEQYF. The chain uses TRBV28 and TRBJ2-7; tentative D call: TRBD1 (5 bases). This CDR3 has 14 residues. V shed 2 bases and J shed 2 bases, with 10 bases lying between them. Germline lookup yields CDR1 MDHEN and CDR2 SYDVKM.

The chain links TRBV4-2 to TRBJ2-4; 13 positions agree with TRBD2. Germline V gives CDR1 LGHNA, CDR2 YNFKEQ. The CDR3 covers 19 residues. Unmatched junction bases numbered 7, after V lost 1 base and J lost 1 base. The DNA of the CDR3 is TGTGCCAGCAGCCAAGTTGGCGGGACTAGCGGGGTTGCCAAAAACATTCAGTACTTC. Its protein is CASSQVGGTSGVAKNIQYF.

This clone came up once. The V call is TRBV5-4, the J call TRBJ2-7, with D possibly being TRBD1 or TRBD2 (5 bases each). V was cut by 3 bases and J by 2 bases, with 12 bases left in between. Germline CDR1 reads SGHNT; CDR2 reads YYREEE (reference sequence). The CDR3 runs to 14 residues. CDR3 loop: CASSSGTGTYEQYF. The CDR3 DNA is TGTGCCAGCAGCTCAGGGACGGGGACCTACGAGCAGTACTTC.